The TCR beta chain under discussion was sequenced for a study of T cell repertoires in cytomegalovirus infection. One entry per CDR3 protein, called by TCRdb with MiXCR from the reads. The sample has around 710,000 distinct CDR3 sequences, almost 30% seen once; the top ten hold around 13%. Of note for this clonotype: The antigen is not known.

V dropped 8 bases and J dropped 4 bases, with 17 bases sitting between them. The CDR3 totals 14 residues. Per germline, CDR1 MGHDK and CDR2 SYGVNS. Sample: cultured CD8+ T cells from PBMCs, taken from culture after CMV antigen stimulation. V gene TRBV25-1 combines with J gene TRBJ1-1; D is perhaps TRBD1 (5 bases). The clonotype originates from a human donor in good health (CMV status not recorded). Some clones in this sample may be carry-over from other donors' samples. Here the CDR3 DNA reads TGTGCCAGCTCCTACGTCGGGGGTTCCACTGAAGCTTTCTTT. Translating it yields CASSYVGGSTEAFF.